Listed below are T cell receptor beta chains from one sample, sequenced in a study of cytomegalovirus exposure and HLA in healthy donors. TCRdb's copy holds only in-frame clones and misses some; the assay was immunoSEQ multiplex PCR. The sample carries over 150,000 clones, approximately 74% recorded once. The sequenced material came from PBMCs. Every receptor here comes from a man under 40 in good health and CMV-seronegative. CDR3s include the opening cysteine and the closing phenylalanine or tryptophan. Fields, in order: V gene, J gene, CDR3 protein.

>TRBV6-5|TRBJ2-5
CASSDLTGPETQYF
>TRBV19|TRBJ1-1
CASSIGKGGQAFF
>TRBV9|TRBJ2-7
CASSVGPGGPYEQYF
>TRBV4-2|NA
CASSPDSGTEYYEQYF
>TRBV7-3|TRBJ1-5
CASSNRGDQPQHF
>TRBV5-1|TRBJ2-2
CASSTGLAGGPNTGELFF
>TRBV18|TRBJ1-3
CASSPQGYSGNTIYF
>TRBV6-6|TRBJ1-1
CASREEGTEAFF
>TRBV30|TRBJ2-7
CAVKEKRRSYEQYF
>TRBV7-2|TRBJ1-6
CASSLRTEASPLHF
>TRBV11-2|TRBJ2-3
CASRFSGGGADTQYF
>TRBV4-2|TRBJ1-1
CASSQVSGGNTEAFF
>TRBV10-3|TRBJ2-7
CAIQGIGTMGYEQYF
>TRBV5-1|TRBJ1-1
CASSLAGSHEAFF
>TRBV6-6|TRBJ1-3
CASRPQGAGNTIYF
>TRBV6-1|TRBJ2-6
CASSEANSGANVLTF
>TRBV30|TRBJ2-1
CAWSVRSYNEQFF
>TRBV5-6|TRBJ1-5
CASSFGTASHSNQPQHF
>TRBV5-4|TRBJ2-2
CASSLDREGNTGELFF
>TRBV28|TRBJ2-7
CASSPPTAESYEQYF
>TRBV19|TRBJ1-1
CASSMGPGQGTTEAFF
>TRBV2|TRBJ1-5
CASSEIPGGQPQHF
>TRBV2|TRBJ1-2
CASSGTRNYGYTF
>TRBV7-2|TRBJ1-5
CASSFTGSNQPQHF
>TRBV28|TRBJ2-7
CASSQGTGYFYEQYF
>TRBV4-1|TRBJ1-3
CASSQLGASAGNTIYF
>TRBV10-3|TRBJ2-7
CAISESGAYEQYF
>TRBV7-6|TRBJ2-7
CASSLVVDEQYF
>TRBV7-2|TRBJ2-7
CASSSGQGPYEQYF
>TRBV5-4|TRBJ1-2
CASSLETANYGYTF
>TRBV5-1|TRBJ1-2
CASSLQGQDYGYTF
>TRBV28|TRBJ1-1
CASRIMTGPTEAFF
>TRBV27|TRBJ2-2
CASSLRGSNTGELFF
>TRBV27|TRBJ2-1
CASQTALAGYEQFF
>TRBV7-2|TRBJ2-3
CASSLVVLDTQYF
>TRBV6-5|TRBJ2-7
CASGGGFGEQYF
>TRBV12-2|TRBJ2-4
CASRLVSPKNIQYF
>TRBV4-1|TRBJ1-5
CASSQDRVVVGNQPQHF
>TRBV28|TRBJ2-7
CASSPRGQATNEQYF
>TRBV7-2|TRBJ1-6
CASSNRDRSNSPLHF